The clone carrying this TCR beta chain appeared a few times. PBMCs were derived from under 13 ml fresh peripheral blood. This sample is drawn from a study of T cells in Graves' hyperthyroidism and ophthalmopathy. From RNA transcripts, TCR beta CDR3 regions were amplified. The study used the HTBI primer set for a first-round RT-PCR of the TCR CDR3. TCRdb re-analysed the multiplex PCR reads in MiXCR, keeping a single row per CDR3 protein. The table has roughly 380,000 distinct CDR3 sequences, roughly an eighth seen once. The sequencing input was blood. This TCR derives from a woman under 30 with Graves' hyperthyroidism.

The CDR3 nucleotides are TGCAGTGGGCAGTCAGGTGGCAGAGCCGTAGCGCGAAAAGAGACCCAGTACTTC. It yields the protein CSGQSGGRAVARKETQYF. This sequence joins TRBV20-1 and TRBJ2-5; TRBD2 is a possible D gene (5 bases). The CDR3 is 18 residues long. Germline CDR1 and CDR2: DFQATT and SNEGSKA (reference sequence). Trimming stripped 7 bases from V and 3 bases from J, with 30 bases between.